A selection of T cell receptor beta chains follows, all from one sample in a study of control samples from healthy donors and cancer patients. TCRdb's copy holds only in-frame clones and misses some; the assay was immunoSEQ multiplex PCR. The sample carries approximately 160,000 clones, over 85% recorded once. The sequencing input was blood. These receptors were taken from a woman in her sixties in good health. The CDR3 runs from the conserved cysteine through the conserved F or W. D genes are given only for firm matches. A row's size may be missing; if present it is once, few, many or a size class.

. TRBJ1-2 TRBV7-9 . TGTGCCAGCAGGCCGGAGGTTAACTATGGCTACACCTTC CASRPEVNYGYTF
. TRBJ1-2 TRBV19 . TGTGCCAGTACCATATACGGCCAGAACTATGGCTACACCTTC CASTIYGQNYGYTF
. TRBJ2-2 TRBV27 TRBD1 TGTGCCGCAGGGACAGGGGACACCGGGGAGCTGTTTTTT CAAGTGDTGELFF
. TRBJ1-1 TRBV3-1/TRBV3-2 . TGTGCCAGCAGCCAAGAGGGGGAGAGTATCTTT CASSQEGESIF
. TRBJ2-1 TRBV6-5 TRBD2 TGTGCCAGCAGTCCGGGACTAGGCTACAATGAGCAGTTCTTC CASSPGLGYNEQFF
. TRBJ2-5 TRBV19 TRBD2 TGTGCCAGTAGTCCCGGACTAGCGGAGACCCAGTACTTC CASSPGLAETQYF
. TRBJ2-7 TRBV10-1 . TGCGCCAGCAGCGATGACAGGGCGGGGTCCTACGAGCAGTACTTC CASSDDRAGSYEQYF
. TRBJ1-4 TRBV18 . TGTGCCAGCTCACCAGGGGGTGCAACTAATGAAAAACTGTTTTTT CASSPGGATNEKLFF
. TRBJ1-2 TRBV7-9 . TGTGCCAGCAGCTTAAGGGACGGGATTGTTCTAGGCTACACCTTC CASSLRDGIVLGYTF
. TRBJ1-3 TRBV5-1 . TGCGCCAGCAGGGGGGCGGTCGCTGGAAACACCATATATTTT CASRGAVAGNTIYF
once TRBJ2-2 TRBV9 . TGTGCCAGCAGCGGGGGGGGGCGGGGGAACACCGGGGAGCTGTTTTTT CASSGGGRGNTGELFF
. TRBJ1-1 TRBV11-2 . TGTGCCAGCAGCTTAATATGGGGGACGGGTGCTGAAGCTTTCTTT CASSLIWGTGAEAFF
once TRBJ1-1 TRBV5-1 . TGCGCCAGCAGGTTGATCCCCCGGGGCCCTGAAGCTTTCTTT CASRLIPRGPEAFF
once TRBJ1-2 TRBV7-9 . TGTGCCAGCAGCTTAGCAGGGGTTGATGGCTACACCTTC CASSLAGVDGYTF
once TRBJ2-3 TRBV6-5 TRBD2 TGTGCCAGCAGGGTACTAGCGGGGGGAACAGATACGCAGTATTTT CASRVLAGGTDTQYF
. TRBJ1-1 TRBV7-8 TRBD1 TGTGCCAGCAGCCCCCGGGACAGAACCATGAACACTGAAGCTTTCTTT CASSPRDRTMNTEAFF
. TRBJ2-3 TRBV7-9 . TGTGCCAGCAGCCTCCCAGGAAGCACAGATACGCAGTATTTT CASSLPGSTDTQYF
. TRBJ2-3 TRBV2 TRBD2 TGTGCCAGCAGTGATAGCGGGGGGGCTGATACGCAGTATTTT CASSDSGGADTQYF
. TRBJ1-5 TRBV10-2 . TGCGCCAGCAGTCCCTATAGCAATCAGCCCCAGCATTTT CASSPYSNQPQHF
once TRBJ1-4 TRBV6-2/TRBV6-3 . TGTGCCAGCAGACCTGGGACCGTTGAAAAACTGTTTTTT CASRPGTVEKLFF
. TRBJ1-2 TRBV25-1 . TGTGCCAGCAGTGATCCCCACAGGGCTGGCTACACCTTC CASSDPHRAGYTF
. TRBJ1-5 TRBV18 . TGTGCCAGCTCTCCGGAGTCAGGGCGAGATCAGCCCCAGCATTTT CASSPESGRDQPQHF